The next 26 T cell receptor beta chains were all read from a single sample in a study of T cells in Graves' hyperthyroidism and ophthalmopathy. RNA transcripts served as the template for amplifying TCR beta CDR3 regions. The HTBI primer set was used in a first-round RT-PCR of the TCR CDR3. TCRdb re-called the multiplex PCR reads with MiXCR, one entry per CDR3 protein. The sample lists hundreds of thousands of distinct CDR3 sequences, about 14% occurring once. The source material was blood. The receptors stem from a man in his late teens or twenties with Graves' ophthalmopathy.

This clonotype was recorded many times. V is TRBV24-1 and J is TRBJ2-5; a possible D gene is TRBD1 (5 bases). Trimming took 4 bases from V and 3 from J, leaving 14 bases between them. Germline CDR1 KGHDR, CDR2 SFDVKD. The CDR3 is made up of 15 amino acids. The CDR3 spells CATSDRPGHEETQYF. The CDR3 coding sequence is TGTGCCACCAGTGACCGACCTGGACACGAAGAGACCCAGTACTTC.

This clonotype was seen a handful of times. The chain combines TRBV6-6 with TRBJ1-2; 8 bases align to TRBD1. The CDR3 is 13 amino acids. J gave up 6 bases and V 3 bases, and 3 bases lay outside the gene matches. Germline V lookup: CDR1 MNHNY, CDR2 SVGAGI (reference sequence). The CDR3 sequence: CASSYGQGNGYTF. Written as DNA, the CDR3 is TGTGCCAGCAGTTATGGACAGGGCAATGGCTACACCTTC.

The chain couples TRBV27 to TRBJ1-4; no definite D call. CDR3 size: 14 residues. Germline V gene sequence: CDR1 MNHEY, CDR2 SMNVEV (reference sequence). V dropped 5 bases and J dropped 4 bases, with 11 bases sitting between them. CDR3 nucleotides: TGTGCCAGCAGTCTCTCGCAGTTTAATGAAAAACTGTTTTTT. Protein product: CASSLSQFNEKLFF.

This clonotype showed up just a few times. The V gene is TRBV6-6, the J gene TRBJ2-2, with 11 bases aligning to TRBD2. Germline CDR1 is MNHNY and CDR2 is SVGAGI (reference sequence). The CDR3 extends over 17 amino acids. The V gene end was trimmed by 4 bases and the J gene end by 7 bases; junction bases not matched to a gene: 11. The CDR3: CASSWSLAGGSGGELFF. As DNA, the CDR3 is TGTGCCAGCAGTTGGTCGTTAGCGGGGGGGTCGGGCGGGGAGCTGTTTTTT.

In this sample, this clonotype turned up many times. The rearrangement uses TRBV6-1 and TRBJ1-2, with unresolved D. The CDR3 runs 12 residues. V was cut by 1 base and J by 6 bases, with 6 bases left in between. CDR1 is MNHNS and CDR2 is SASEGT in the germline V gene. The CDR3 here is CASSEVDHGYTF. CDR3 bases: TGTGCCAGCAGTGAAGTTGACCATGGCTACACCTTC.

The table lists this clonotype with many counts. CDR3 nucleotide sequence: TGCAGCGTTGTGGTCGGGGCTGCCACTGAAGCTTTCTTT. Its translation is CSVVVGAATEAFF. The V call is TRBV29-1, the J call TRBJ1-1; D might be TRBD1 (5 bases). V lost 4 bases and J 4 bases, leaving 13 bases between the germline ends. The germline gives CDR1 SQVTM, CDR2 ANQGSEA. The CDR3 extends over 13 amino acids.

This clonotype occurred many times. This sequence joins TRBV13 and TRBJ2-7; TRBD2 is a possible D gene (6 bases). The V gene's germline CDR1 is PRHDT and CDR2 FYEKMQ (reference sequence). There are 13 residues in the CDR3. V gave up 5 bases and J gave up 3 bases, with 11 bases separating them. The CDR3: CASSRDGGYEQYF. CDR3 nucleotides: TGTGCCAGCAGCCGCGACGGGGGCTACGAGCAGTACTTC.

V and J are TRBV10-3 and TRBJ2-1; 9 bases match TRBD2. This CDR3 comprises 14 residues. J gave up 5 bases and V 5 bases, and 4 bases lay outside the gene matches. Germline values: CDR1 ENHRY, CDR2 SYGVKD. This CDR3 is CAISRLADNNEQFF. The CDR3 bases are TGTGCCATCAGTAGACTAGCGGACAACAATGAGCAGTTCTTC.

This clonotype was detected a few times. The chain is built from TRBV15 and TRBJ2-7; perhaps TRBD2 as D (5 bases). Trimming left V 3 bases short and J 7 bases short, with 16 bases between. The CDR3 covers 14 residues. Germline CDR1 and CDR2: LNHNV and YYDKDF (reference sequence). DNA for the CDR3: TGTGCCACCAGCAGCATAGTGGGAGTTTTTGAGCAGTACTTC. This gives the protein CATSSIVGVFEQYF.

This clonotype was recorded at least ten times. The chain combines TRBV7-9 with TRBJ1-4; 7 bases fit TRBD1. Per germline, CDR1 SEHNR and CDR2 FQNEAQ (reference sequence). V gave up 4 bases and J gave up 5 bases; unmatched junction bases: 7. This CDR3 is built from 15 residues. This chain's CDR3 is CASSSVGQLNEKLFF. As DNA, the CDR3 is TGTGCCAGCAGCTCCGTGGGACAGCTGAATGAAAAACTGTTTTTT.

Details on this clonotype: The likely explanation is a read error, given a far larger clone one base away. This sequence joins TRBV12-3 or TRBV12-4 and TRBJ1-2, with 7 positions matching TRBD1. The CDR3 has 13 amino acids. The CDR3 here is CTSSPQGYYGYTF. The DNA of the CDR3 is TGTACCAGCAGTCCACAGGGGTACTATGGCTACACCTTC.

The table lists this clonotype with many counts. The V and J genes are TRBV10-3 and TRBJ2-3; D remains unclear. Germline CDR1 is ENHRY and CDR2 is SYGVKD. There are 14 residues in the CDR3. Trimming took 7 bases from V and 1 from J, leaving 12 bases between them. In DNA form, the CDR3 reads TGTGCCATCACCAATGGGCCAGGCACAGATACGCAGTATTTT. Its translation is CAITNGPGTDTQYF.

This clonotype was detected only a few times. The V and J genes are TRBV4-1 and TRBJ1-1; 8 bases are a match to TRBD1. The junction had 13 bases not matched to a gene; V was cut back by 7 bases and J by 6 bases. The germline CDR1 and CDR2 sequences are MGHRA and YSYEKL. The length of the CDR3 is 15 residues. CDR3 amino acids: CASTPETTGGPEAFF. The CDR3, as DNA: TGCGCCAGCACCCCCGAGACCACAGGGGGGCCTGAAGCTTTCTTT.

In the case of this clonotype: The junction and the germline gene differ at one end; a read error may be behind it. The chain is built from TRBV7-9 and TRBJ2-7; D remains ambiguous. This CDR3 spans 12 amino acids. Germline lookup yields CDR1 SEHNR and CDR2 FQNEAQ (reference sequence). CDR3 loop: CVSSLDLYEQYF. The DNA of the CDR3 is TGTGTCAGCAGCTTAGACCTCTACGAGCAGTACTTC.

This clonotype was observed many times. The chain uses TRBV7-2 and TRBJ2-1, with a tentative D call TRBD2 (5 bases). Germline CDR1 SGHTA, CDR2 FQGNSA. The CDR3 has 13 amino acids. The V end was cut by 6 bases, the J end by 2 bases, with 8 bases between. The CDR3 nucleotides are TGTGCCAGCAGTTACGGGGCCTACAATGAGCAGTTCTTC. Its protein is CASSYGAYNEQFF.

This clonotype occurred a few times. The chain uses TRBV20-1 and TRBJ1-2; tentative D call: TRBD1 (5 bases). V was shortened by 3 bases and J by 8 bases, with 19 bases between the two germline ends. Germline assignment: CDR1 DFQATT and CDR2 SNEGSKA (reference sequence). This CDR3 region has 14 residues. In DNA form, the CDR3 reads TGCAGTGCTAGTGGGGACGGAGCCCTCCTAGGCTACACCTTC. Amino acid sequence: CSASGDGALLGYTF.

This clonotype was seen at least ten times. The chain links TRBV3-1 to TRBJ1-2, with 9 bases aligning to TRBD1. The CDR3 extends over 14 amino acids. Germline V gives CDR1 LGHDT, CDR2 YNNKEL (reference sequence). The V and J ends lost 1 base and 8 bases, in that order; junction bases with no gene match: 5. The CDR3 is CASSQVRTGVGYTF. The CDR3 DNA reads TGTGCCAGCAGCCAAGTACGGACAGGGGTAGGCTACACCTTC.

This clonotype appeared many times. The CDR3 DNA is TGTGCCAGCACTGGGGATCCAAACAGGGGGGAGACCCAGTACTTC. This encodes CASTGDPNRGETQYF. V usage is TRBV7-9 and J usage is TRBJ2-5; the match to TRBD1 covers 8 bases. V was pared by 7 bases and J by 5 bases, with 12 bases of the junction left unmatched. Germline assignment: CDR1 SEHNR and CDR2 FQNEAQ (reference sequence). This CDR3 contains 15 residues.

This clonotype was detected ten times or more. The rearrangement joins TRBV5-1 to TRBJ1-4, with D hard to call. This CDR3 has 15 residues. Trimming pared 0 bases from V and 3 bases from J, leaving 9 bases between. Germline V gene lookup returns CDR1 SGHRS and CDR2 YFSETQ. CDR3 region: CASSLDLGANEKLFF. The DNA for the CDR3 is TGCGCCAGCAGCTTGGATCTGGGAGCTAATGAAAAACTGTTTTTT.

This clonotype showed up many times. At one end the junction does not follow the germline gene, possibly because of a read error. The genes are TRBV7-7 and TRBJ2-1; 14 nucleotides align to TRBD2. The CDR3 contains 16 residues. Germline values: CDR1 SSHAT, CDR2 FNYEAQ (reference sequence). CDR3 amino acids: CASSRTSGRPYNEQFF. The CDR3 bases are TGTGCTAGCAGCCGGACTAGCGGGAGGCCTTACAATGAGCAGTTCTTC.

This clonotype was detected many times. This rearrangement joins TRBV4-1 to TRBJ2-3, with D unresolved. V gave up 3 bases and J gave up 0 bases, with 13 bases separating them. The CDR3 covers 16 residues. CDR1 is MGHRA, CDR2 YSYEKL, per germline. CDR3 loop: CASSHTLFQSTDTQYF. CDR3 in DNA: TGCGCCAGCAGCCATACCCTTTTTCAAAGCACAGATACGCAGTATTTT.

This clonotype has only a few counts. CDR3 sequence: CSARVLDPGGTSGSGGYEQYF. The CDR3 DNA follows: TGCAGTGCTAGAGTCTTAGACCCAGGCGGGACTAGCGGGAGTGGGGGCTACGAGCAGTACTTC. The rearrangement uses TRBV20-1 and TRBJ2-7; 14 bases line up with TRBD2. V lost 1 base and J lost 3; bases outside the gene matches: 20. The CDR3 totals 21 residues. CDR1 and CDR2 from the germline V gene are DFQATT and SNEGSKA (reference sequence).

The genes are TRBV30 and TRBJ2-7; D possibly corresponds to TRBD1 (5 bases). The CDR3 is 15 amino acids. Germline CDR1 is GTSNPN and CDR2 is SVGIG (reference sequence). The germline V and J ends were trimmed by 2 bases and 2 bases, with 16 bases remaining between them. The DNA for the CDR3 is TGTGCCTGGAGTCCCCCTGTGGCAGGGCCCTACGAGCAGTACTTC. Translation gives CAWSPPVAGPYEQYF.

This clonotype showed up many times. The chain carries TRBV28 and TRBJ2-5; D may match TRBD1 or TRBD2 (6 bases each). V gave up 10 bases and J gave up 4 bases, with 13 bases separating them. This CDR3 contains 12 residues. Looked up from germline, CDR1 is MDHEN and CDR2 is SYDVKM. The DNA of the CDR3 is TGTGCCACCGGAGAGGGGGGAGAGACCCAGTACTTC. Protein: CATGEGGETQYF. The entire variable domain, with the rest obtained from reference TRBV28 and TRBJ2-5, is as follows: DVKVTQSSRYLVKRTGEKVFLECVQDMDHENMFWYRQDPGLGLRLIYFSYDVKMKEKGDIPEGYSVSREKKERFSLILESASTNQTSMYLCATGEGGETQYFGPGTRLLVL.

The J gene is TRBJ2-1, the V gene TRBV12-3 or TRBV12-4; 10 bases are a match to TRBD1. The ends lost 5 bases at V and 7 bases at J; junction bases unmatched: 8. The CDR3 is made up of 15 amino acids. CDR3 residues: CASSTYGTGVNEQFF. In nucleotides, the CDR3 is TGTGCCAGCAGTACCTACGGGACAGGGGTAAATGAGCAGTTCTTC.

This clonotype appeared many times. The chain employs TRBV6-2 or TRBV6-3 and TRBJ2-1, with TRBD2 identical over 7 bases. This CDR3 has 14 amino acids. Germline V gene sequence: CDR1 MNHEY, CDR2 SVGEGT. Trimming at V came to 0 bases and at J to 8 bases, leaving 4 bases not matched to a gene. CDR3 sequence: CASSYSGRGDEQFF. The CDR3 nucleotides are TGTGCCAGCAGTTACTCGGGTCGGGGGGATGAGCAGTTCTTC.